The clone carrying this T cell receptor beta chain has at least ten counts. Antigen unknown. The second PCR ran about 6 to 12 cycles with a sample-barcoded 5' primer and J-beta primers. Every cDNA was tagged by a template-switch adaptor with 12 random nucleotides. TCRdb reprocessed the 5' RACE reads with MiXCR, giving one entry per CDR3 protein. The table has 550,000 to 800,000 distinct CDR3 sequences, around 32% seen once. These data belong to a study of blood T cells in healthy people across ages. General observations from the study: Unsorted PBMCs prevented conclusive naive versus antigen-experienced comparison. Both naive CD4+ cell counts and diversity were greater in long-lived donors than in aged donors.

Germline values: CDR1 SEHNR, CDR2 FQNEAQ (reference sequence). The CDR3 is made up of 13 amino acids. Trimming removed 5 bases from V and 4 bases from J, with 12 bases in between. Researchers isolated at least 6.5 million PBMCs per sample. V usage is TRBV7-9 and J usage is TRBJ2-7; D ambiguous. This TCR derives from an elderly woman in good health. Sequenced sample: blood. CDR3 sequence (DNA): TGTGCCAGCAGCCCGCCGGACGAGTACGAGCAGTACTTC. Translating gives CASSPPDEYEQYF.